This entry features one T cell receptor beta chain sequence. Clones were sequenced by immunoSEQ multiplex PCR, and TCRdb holds only the in-frame ones, with some missing. The sample includes fewer than 500,000 clones, around nine tenths of them seen just once. Grouping used clinical history reported by participants in a survey and questionnaire. The sample originates from a study of blood T cell repertoires in COVID-19. From germline, CDR1 is SGHNT and CDR2 YENEEA. V lost 5 bases and J lost 7, with 15 bases in between. The CDR3 covers 14 residues. The receptor was isolated from a woman between 18 and 29 years old with acute COVID-19. Sequenced material: PBMCs or T cells enriched from blood (not recorded which). V is TRBV11-3 and J is TRBJ2-1, with D maybe TRBD1 (6 bases). In nucleotides, the CDR3 is TGTGCCAGCAGCGCCGCATCAGGGGTAAATGAGCAGTTCTTC. Translation: CASSAASGVNEQFF.